Shown below are 16 T cell receptor beta chains from a single sample sequenced in a study of technical replicates of blood from a handful of donors. Some clones are missing from TCRdb's copy, which holds only in-frame ones; the method was immunoSEQ multiplex PCR. The data contain roughly 90,000 clones, about 95% of them singletons. Sequences were obtained from T cells isolated from PBMCs. The receptors come from a human donor in good health.

The V and J genes are TRBV5-4 and TRBJ2-3, with TRBD2 matching over 9 bases. V shed 0 bases, J shed 0 bases, and the junction held 5 bases outside the gene matches. CDR3 size: 17 residues. CDR1 SGHNT and CDR2 YYREEE come from the germline V gene (reference sequence). The CDR3 is CASSLVGLAPSTDTQYF. CDR3 coding DNA: TGTGCCAGCAGCTTGGTAGGACTAGCGCCGAGCACAGATACGCAGTATTTT.

V gene TRBV19 combines with J gene TRBJ2-7; TRBD1 matches 10 bases. In germline, CDR1 is LNHDA, CDR2 SQIVND (reference sequence). The CDR3 consists of 15 residues. With 3 bases clipped from V and 6 bases from J, the junction kept 8 bases outside the gene matches. The CDR3 region has the DNA TGTGCCAGTAGTATTATGTTAGGACAGGGGGTCGAGCAGTACTTC. It encodes CASSIMLGQGVEQYF.

V usage is TRBV27 and J usage is TRBJ2-7; 9 bases agree with TRBD2. Looked up from germline, CDR1 is MNHEY and CDR2 is SMNVEV (reference sequence). The CDR3 is 15 residues long. The V gene end was trimmed by 5 bases and the J gene end by 4 bases; junction bases not matched to a gene: 9. The CDR3: CASSHLAGATYEQYF. CDR3 nucleotide sequence: TGTGCCAGCAGTCACTTAGCGGGGGCTACATACGAGCAGTACTTC.

The chain is built from TRBV28 and TRBJ1-4; 10 positions match TRBD1. Germline V gene lookup returns CDR1 MDHEN and CDR2 SYDVKM. The CDR3 consists of 16 residues. V dropped 5 bases and J dropped 7; count of bases not matched to a gene: 10. CDR3 coding DNA: TGTGCCAGCAGTAACAGCCGGGACAGGGGCGGTGAAAAACTGTTTTTT. The encoded protein is CASSNSRDRGGEKLFF. The variable domain in full, completed from reference TRBV28 and TRBJ1-4, reads DVKVTQSSRYLVKRTGEKVFLECVQDMDHENMFWYRQDPGLGLRLIYFSYDVKMKEKGDIPEGYSVSREKKERFSLILESASTNQTSMYLCASSNSRDRGGEKLFFGSGTQLSVL.

This rearrangement joins TRBV5-1 to TRBJ1-2, with D possibly matching TRBD1 (5 bases). V was clipped by 2 bases and J by 4 bases, with 12 bases between them. Germline lookup yields CDR1 SGHRS and CDR2 YFSETQ. This CDR3 has 14 amino acids. The CDR3 here is CASSLDAGPYGYTF. CDR3 coding DNA: TGCGCCAGCAGCTTAGATGCAGGGCCCTATGGCTACACCTTC.

The chain links TRBV5-1 to TRBJ2-3, with D uncertain. The germline CDR1 and CDR2 sequences are SGHRS and YFSETQ. This CDR3 comprises 14 residues. The V end lost 0 bases, the J end lost 1 base, and 6 bases lay between the germline ends. CDR3 sequence (DNA): TGCGCCAGCAGCTTGGTCGCGGGCACAGATACGCAGTATTTT. Protein sequence: CASSLVAGTDTQYF.

The rearrangement uses TRBV10-3 and TRBJ2-3; tentative D call: TRBD2 (6 bases). The CDR3 extends over 15 amino acids. The V end was cut by 1 base, the J end by 0 bases, with 8 bases between. The germline CDR1 and CDR2 sequences are ENHRY and SYGVKD. CDR3 sequence reads: CAISEWGVSTDTQYF. The CDR3, as DNA: TGTGCCATCAGTGAGTGGGGGGTCAGCACAGATACGCAGTATTTT.

This chain connects TRBV9 to TRBJ1-2; 7 nucleotides agree with TRBD1. Trimming cost V 0 bases and J 8 bases; bases outside gene matches: 7. This CDR3 has 14 amino acids. Germline V gene sequence: CDR1 SGDLS, CDR2 YYNGEE. Here the CDR3 reads CASSVGAGGLGYTF. CDR3 DNA sequence: TGTGCCAGCAGCGTAGGGGCAGGGGGTTTAGGCTACACCTTC.

The V gene is TRBV5-4, the J gene TRBJ1-1, with D hard to call. V was cut by 6 bases and J by 6 bases, with 15 bases left in between. CDR3 size: 13 residues. Germline V gene lookup returns CDR1 SGHNT and CDR2 YYREEE (reference sequence). CDR3 residues: CASIDTEGSEAFF. The CDR3 coding sequence is TGTGCCAGCATCGACACAGAGGGTTCTGAAGCTTTCTTT.

This chain uses TRBV5-1 with TRBJ1-1; the D gene is possibly TRBD1 (5 bases). Trimming took off 4 bases at V and 5 bases at J, with 12 bases between the two ends. The CDR3 covers 13 residues. Looked up from germline, CDR1 is SGHRS and CDR2 is YFSETQ. The CDR3: CASSGGGKTEAFF. DNA of the CDR3: TGCGCCAGCAGCGGCGGGGGAAAAACTGAAGCTTTCTTT.

This clone appeared once. Additional DNA sequences in this sample encode the identical CDR3. The chain is built from TRBV28 and TRBJ1-5; D uncertain. There are 12 residues in the CDR3. Germline V gene sequence: CDR1 MDHEN, CDR2 SYDVKM. Trimming took 3 bases from V and 4 from J, leaving 4 bases between them. In DNA form, the CDR3 reads TGTGCCAGCAGTTTCGGGAATCAGCCCCAGCATTTT. Its protein is CASSFGNQPQHF.

This chain uses TRBV4-1 with TRBJ2-1; TRBD2 aligns across 12 bases. The J segment lost 12 bases and the V segment lost 3 bases, leaving 9 bases of the junction unmatched. The germline V gene encodes CDR1 MGHRA and CDR2 YSYEKL. The length of the CDR3 is 15 residues. The CDR3 here is CASSHTETSGRGQFF. In DNA form, the CDR3 reads TGCGCCAGCAGCCACACGGAGACTAGCGGGAGAGGGCAGTTCTTC.

CDR3 sequence: CAISGTGEGEKLFF. The CDR3 region has the DNA TGTGCCATCAGCGGGACAGGCGAGGGTGAAAAACTGTTTTTT. This sequence joins TRBV10-3 and TRBJ1-4; 8 nucleotides match TRBD1. The germline CDR1 and CDR2 sequences are ENHRY and SYGVKD. V shed 6 bases, J shed 7 bases, and the junction held 7 bases outside the gene matches. The CDR3 spans 14 residues.

The chain carries TRBV6-7 and TRBJ1-5; 12 nucleotides line up with TRBD1. TRBV6-7 qualifies as an ORF whose function is uncertain. Trimming removed 8 bases from V and 1 base from J; junction bases left unmatched: 12. The length of the CDR3 is 18 residues. The CDR3 here is CASAFWDRGRVSNQPQHF. The CDR3 coding sequence is TGTGCCAGCGCCTTTTGGGACAGGGGGCGGGTCAGCAATCAGCCCCAGCATTTT.

V usage is TRBV19 and J usage is TRBJ1-5, with 9 bases aligning to TRBD1. V dropped 7 bases and J dropped 6; count of bases not matched to a gene: 7. In germline, CDR1 is LNHDA, CDR2 SQIVND (reference sequence). This CDR3 has 14 residues. In nucleotides, the CDR3 is TGTGCCAGTATGGCGGGACAGGGCGGTCAGCCCCAGCATTTT. It specifies CASMAGQGGQPQHF. Drawing the rest from reference TRBV19 and TRBJ1-5, the complete variable domain is DGGITQSPKYLFRKEGQNVTLSCEQNLNHDAMYWYRQDPGQGLRLIYYSQIVNDFQKGDIAEGYSVSREKKESFPLTVTSAQKNPTAFYLCASMAGQGGQPQHFGDGTRLSIL.

This CDR3 is CASSSYGTVLNYGYTF. CDR3 coding DNA: TGTGCCAGCAGCTCTTATGGGACAGTTCTAAACTATGGCTACACCTTC. The rearrangement uses TRBV13 and TRBJ1-2, with TRBD1 matching over 7 bases. This CDR3 region has 16 residues. The ends lost 4 bases at V and 2 bases at J; junction bases unmatched: 10. Germline V gene sequence: CDR1 PRHDT, CDR2 FYEKMQ (reference sequence).